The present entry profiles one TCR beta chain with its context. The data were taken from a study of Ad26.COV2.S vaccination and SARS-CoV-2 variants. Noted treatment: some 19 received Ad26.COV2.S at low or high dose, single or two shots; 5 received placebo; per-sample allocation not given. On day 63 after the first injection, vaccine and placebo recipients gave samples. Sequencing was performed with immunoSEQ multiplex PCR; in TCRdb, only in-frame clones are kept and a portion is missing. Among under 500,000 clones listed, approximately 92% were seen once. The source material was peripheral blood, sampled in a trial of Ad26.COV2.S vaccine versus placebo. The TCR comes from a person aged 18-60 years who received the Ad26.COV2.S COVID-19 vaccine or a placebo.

CDR3 coding DNA: TGTGCCAGCTCTCAGAATCCGGGACAGAACTACGAGCAGTACTTC. This gives the protein CASSQNPGQNYEQYF. The V and J genes are TRBV18 and TRBJ2-7; the match to TRBD1 covers 7 bases. V dropped 6 bases and J dropped 3; count of bases not matched to a gene: 11. The length of the CDR3 is 15 residues. Germline values: CDR1 KGHSH, CDR2 LQKENI.